This TCR beta chain was found in a study of identical twins (TCRdb year 2016). Describing the broader study: TCR alpha and beta repertoires from monozygotic twins, unrelated adults of various ages and cord blood were deep-sequenced to test whether fetal clonotypes persist. Replicate twin experiments were performed at different times using different library preparation protocols to rule out contamination.

Trimming costs V 0 bases and J 7 bases, and their ends lie 7 bases apart. The CDR3 sequence holds 13 residues, the cysteine and phenylalanine included. Only the CDR3 part of the read is kept: 39 bases, read in frame from the first base. From a lookup of the germline V gene, CDR1 and CDR2 are SGDLS and YYNGEE. Every donor in the study was a healthy Caucasian. The twin cohort consisted of three pairs of female monozygotic twins, all aged about 18 to 29 years. CD4+ and CD8+ T cell populations were isolated with positive isolation kits from Invitrogen. About this clonotype: No antigen is known for it. Within one base of it there is no much larger clone, and no base qualities were kept.

Study-wide findings and limitations: Abundant cord blood beta clonotypes had fewer insertions, young adult naive repertoires showed a similar but weaker trend, and memory repertoires showed no such trend. A weaker excess of twin sharing was found in beta out-of-frame sequences because the signal-to-noise ratio was lowered by fewer shared sequences. Because the same donors could not be followed over many years, the conclusions relied on cross-sectional statistical analysis. Compared with coincidental sharing between unrelated individuals, an excess of low generation-probability sequences was observed among out-of-frame TCR alpha sequences shared between twins. In monozygotic twins, out-of-frame TCR alpha sharing was systematically underestimated by recombination models, although the models agreed with sharing between unrelated individuals. Invariant T cells such as MAIT and iNKT could partly confound zero-insertion analyses, though diverse VJ usage argued against this for most clonotypes.

Preparation of the library involved 5' RACE. The reads were generated on an Illumina HiSeq 2000. Template switching added a universal primer binding site, and the final cDNA carried a unique molecular identifier that allowed TCR cDNA molecules to be counted accurately. First-strand cDNA for TCR alpha and beta chains was synthesized from specific primers in the conserved constant-segment region. To control for contamination, every cDNA library carried two barcodes: a SMART-Mk sample barcode plus Illumina barcodes. TruSeq adapter sequences along with Illumina sample barcodes were introduced in two successive PCR steps. TCR alpha and beta cDNA libraries were sequenced on the Illumina HiSeq platform with custom primers. The original methods were these. MiGEC was used to process raw reads and extract unique molecular identifiers, and MiXCR was used to find CDR3 positions. Recombination models were inferred per individual with the repgenHMM and IGoR tools using an EM algorithm. Shared clonotype analysis was performed with the tcR package in R, normalizing sharing by the product of cloneset sizes. To study raw recombination free of thymic and clonal selection effects, out-of-frame nonproductive sequences were analyzed. TCRdb ran its own pipeline on the public reads, namely fastp trimming at Q25 and MiXCR clone calling, and kept in-frame beta chains. Here each entry gathers all rows of one CDR3 protein and keeps the most common genes and DNA. TCRdb, not the authors, supplied the V and J calls. The sample records about 200,000 distinct CDR3 sequences, 5% to 7% of which are singletons. The leading ten clones occupy roughly 15% of the sample.

This same sample was also taken into another study, of T cells expressing NK-cell markers. Per that second paper: Three sorted T-cell subsets (CD3+CD56+NKG2C+, CD3+CD56+NKG2C- and CD3+CD56-NKG2C+) from seven to nine donors had their TCR beta-chain repertoires profiled. Seven of the eight sequenced donors were HCMV-seropositive and one was HCMV-seronegative. In several experiments an anti-gammadeltaTCR antibody was added to restrict sorting to alphabetaTCR-expressing T cells. In about six donors, the dominant CD3+CD56+NKG2C+ clonotypes were found to rank among the top 10 CD8+ clonotypes and to make up about 1.0-7.0% of CD8+ T cells. Those dominant clonotypes were again the most abundant among CD3+CD56-NKG2C+ cells in a handful of donors, at about 28.3-65%. It remained unclear whether the expanded NKG2C-expressing T cell clones were specific for HCMV antigens. The study sequenced eight donors, all healthy volunteers chosen at random: three men and five women. To determine HCMV serostatus, a commercial ELISA kit was used to detect HCMV-specific IgG in serum. MIGEC was used to demultiplex reads and group the reads by UMI, and MiTCR was used to assemble and quantify clonotypes. Only TCR cDNA sequences supported by at least two reads were kept to exclude erroneous sequences. The tcR package was used for downstream repertoire analysis, with clonotypes matched between fractions based on CDR3 nucleotide sequence plus V segment. VDJmatch was used to annotate antigen specificity against VDJdb, with one amino acid substitution in CDR3 permitted.

The sequenced sample was CD8+ T cells sorted from blood. This chain is built from TRBV9 and TRBJ2-2, with the D assignment possibly TRBD1 or TRBD2, given 6 matching bases for each. This TCR came from a woman aged 18-29 years in good health. The sequenced DNA is TGTGCCAGCAGCGTAGAGGGGGGCGGGGAGCTGTTTTTT. Its coded protein is CASSVEGGGELFF. Joined to the reference TRBV9 and TRBJ2-2 proteins, this CDR3 gives the full variable domain: DSGVTQTPKHLITATGQRVTLRCSPRSGDLSVYWYQQSLDQGLQFLIQYYNGEERAKGNILERFSAQQFPDLHSELNLSSLELGDSALYFCASSVEGGGELFFGEGSRLTVL.